This TCR beta chain derives from a study of identical twins. Using its own MiXCR run on the 5' RACE reads, TCRdb lists one record per CDR3 protein. The sample lists more than 1.5 million distinct CDR3 sequences; around a third were seen once. This CDR3 contains 14 residues. V lost 6 bases and J lost 0, with 12 bases in between. Germline CDR1 and CDR2: SGHRS and YFSETQ. This sequence originates from a newborn girl in good health. The specimen sequenced was cord blood. V and J are TRBV5-1 and TRBJ1-1, with a possible D match to TRBD1 (5 bases). The CDR3: CASTETALNTEAFF. CDR3 sequence (DNA): TGCGCCAGCACAGAGACAGCCCTGAACACTGAAGCTTTCTTT. The full variable domain, rest sourced from reference TRBV5-1 and TRBJ1-1, is KAGVTQTPRYLIKTRGQQVTLSCSPISGHRSVSWYQQTPGQGLQFLFEYFSETQRNKGNFPGRFSGRQFSNSRSEMNVSTLELGDSALYLCASTETALNTEAFFGQGTRLTVV.